These T cell receptor beta chains were read from a single sample in a study of graft-versus-host responses after intestinal transplantation. Assay used: immunoSEQ multiplex PCR; TCRdb lists only in-frame clones, some missing. Of 12,000 or so clones listed, about 80% are singletons. The sample here was PBMCs, taken about 70 weeks after intestinal transplant. The receptors shown here come from a human patient who received an intestinal transplant, so some T cells may come from the graft donor. Both conserved end residues are part of each CDR3. The D gene is left open where the match is weak. Size is stated for part of the rows, as once, few or many counts, or as a class when the clone is expanded.

size	V	length	J	D	CDR3	DNA
.	TRBV5-5	14	TRBJ2-7	.	CASSSESGAREQYF	TGTGCCAGCAGCTCTGAGTCGGGGGCTCGCGAGCAGTACTTC
once	TRBV9	17	TRBJ2-3	TRBD2	CASTIGAGVYGTDTQYF	TGTGCCAGCACCATTGGGGCGGGAGTTTATGGAACAGATACGCAGTATTTT
.	TRBV18	19	TRBJ2-7	TRBD2	CASSSSGGTPGGRSYEQYF	TGTGCCAGCTCATCTTCGGGCGGGACACCGGGCGGGAGGTCCTACGAGCAGTACTTC
.	TRBV6-1	13	TRBJ1-2	.	CASSFDARGGYTF	TGTGCCAGCAGTTTTGACGCGCGTGGTGGCTACACCTTC
.	TRBV12-5	18	TRBJ2-7	TRBD1	CASGLSTGEAGVTYEQYF	TGTGCTAGTGGTTTGTCGACAGGGGAGGCAGGGGTAACCTACGAGCAGTACTTC
few	TRBV5-1	16	TRBJ2-7	TRBD2	CASTFGGTSDGYEQYF	TGCGCCAGCACCTTTGGTGGGACTAGCGACGGGTACGAGCAGTACTTC
medium-sized	TRBV5-1	13	TRBJ2-7	.	CASSLRENYEQYF	TGCGCCAGCAGCTTACGGGAGAACTACGAGCAGTACTTC
.	TRBV5-4	16	TRBJ2-3	TRBD1	CASSGTTGLGTDTQYF	TGTGCCAGCAGCGGAACGACAGGGTTAGGCACAGATACGCAGTATTTT
few	TRBV2	14	TRBJ1-1	.	CASSDEGEVTEAFF	TGTGCCAGCAGTGATGAGGGGGAGGTCACTGAAGCTTTCTTT
.	TRBV5-6	12	TRBJ2-7	.	CASSWQGYEQYF	TGTGCCAGCAGCTGGCAGGGCTACGAGCAGTACTTC
.	TRBV14	12	TRBJ2-7	.	CASSSGFYEQYF	TGTGCCAGCAGTTCAGGATTCTACGAGCAGTACTTC
.	TRBV6-1	15	TRBJ2-2	TRBD2	CASSGLAGNTGELFF	TGTGCCAGCAGTGGACTAGCGGGGAACACCGGGGAGCTGTTTTTT
.	TRBV11-2	19	TRBJ1-2	TRBD1	CASSTPILPGTGTNYGYTF	TGTGCCAGCAGCACACCCATACTTCCCGGGACAGGGACTAACTATGGCTACACCTTC
once	TRBV18	15	TRBJ2-7	.	CASSPNTGGAYEQYF	TGTGCCAGCTCACCCAATACAGGAGGGGCCTACGAGCAGTACTTC
.	TRBV6-1	14	TRBJ2-3	.	CASRDWAYTDTQYF	TGTGCCAGCAGAGACTGGGCCTACACAGATACGCAGTATTTT
once	TRBV23-1	14	TRBJ1-5	.	CASSHSRENQPQHF	TGCGCCAGCAGTCACTCCAGGGAAAATCAGCCCCAGCATTTT
once	TRBV11-2	15	TRBJ1-1	.	CASSLDSGRGTEAFF	TGTGCCAGCAGCTTAGATTCGGGGCGGGGCACTGAAGCTTTCTTT
.	TRBV29-1	15	TRBJ2-7	TRBD2	CSVAGTSGSSYEQYF	TGCAGCGTTGCGGGGACTAGCGGGTCCTCCTACGAGCAGTACTTC
few	TRBV15	14	TRBJ2-2	.	CATSRVDSPGELFF	TGTGCCACCAGCAGAGTGGACTCTCCCGGGGAGCTGTTTTTT
.	TRBV5-5	15	TRBJ2-1	.	CASSLKSRLNNEQFF	TGTGCCAGCAGCTTAAAATCCCGACTTAACAATGAGCAGTTCTTC
.	TRBV5-3	15	TRBJ2-6	.	CARMTQGAGANVLTF	TGTGCCAGAATGACCCAGGGAGCTGGGGCCAACGTCCTGACTTTC
.	TRBV28	16	TRBJ1-2	.	CATKTDAGAPSNGYTF	TGTGCCACCAAGACCGACGCCGGGGCCCCATCTAATGGCTACACCTTC
.	TRBV25-1	17	TRBJ2-7	.	CASSWGGERTTPYEQYF	TGTGCCAGCAGTTGGGGGGGCGAGCGGACCACCCCCTACGAGCAGTACTTC
.	TRBV28	14	TRBJ2-7	.	CASSKGGLGYEQYF	TGTGCCAGCAGTAAGGGGGGCCTAGGATACGAGCAGTACTTC
.	TRBV28	13	TRBJ2-5	.	CASSFPRQETQYF	TGTGCCAGCAGTTTCCCGCGCCAAGAGACCCAGTACTTC
few	TRBV6-4	14	TRBJ2-3	TRBD2	CASSDGLATDTQYF	TGTGCCAGCAGTGACGGACTAGCGACAGATACGCAGTATTTT
.	TRBV29-1	11	TRBJ1-2	.	CSVERELGYTF	TGCAGCGTTGAGCGGGAGTTGGGCTACACCTTC
few	TRBV19	14	TRBJ1-1	.	CASSRGGTNTEAFF	TGTGCCAGTAGTAGGGGGGGAACGAACACTGAAGCTTTCTTT
.	TRBV7-8	13	TRBJ2-5	.	CASSSLIAETQYF	TGTGCCAGCAGCTCTCTGATAGCGGAGACCCAGTACTTC
.	TRBV9	14	TRBJ2-7	.	CASSPGVDTYEQYF	TGTGCCAGCAGCCCGGGGGTGGATACCTACGAGCAGTACTTC
.	TRBV2	15	TRBJ2-3	.	CASSEGAGKIDTQYF	TGTGCCAGCAGTGAAGGGGCAGGGAAAATAGATACGCAGTATTTT
.	TRBV6-5	12	TRBJ2-7	.	CASSAEPYEQYF	TGTGCCAGCAGTGCGGAACCCTACGAGCAGTACTTC
.	TRBV5-4	16	TRBJ2-1	TRBD2	CASSLVAGGPGNEQFF	TGTGCCAGCAGCTTGGTAGCGGGAGGGCCGGGGAATGAGCAGTTCTTC
.	TRBV4-2	15	TRBJ2-6	.	CASSQDRGGANVLTF	TGTGCCAGCAGCCAAGACAGGGGTGGGGCCAACGTCCTGACTTTC
.	TRBV5-1	18	TRBJ2-4	.	CASSIRVAGTYAKNIQYF	TGCGCCAGCAGTATAAGGGTAGCCGGGACATACGCCAAAAACATTCAGTACTTC
.	TRBV27	13	TRBJ2-1	.	CASSLSPQLRSFF	TGTGCCAGCAGTTTATCCCCTCAGCTCCGCAGTTTCTTC
.	TRBV6-5	13	TRBJ2-3	.	CASGVGVTDTQYF	TGTGCCAGCGGAGTAGGTGTCACAGATACGCAGTATTTT
.	TRBV5-1	13	TRBJ1-1	.	CASSVVGYKWAFF	TGCGCCAGCAGCGTAGTTGGGTACAAATGGGCTTTCTTT
.	TRBV18	14	TRBJ1-2	.	CASSPGAFADGYTF	TGTGCCAGCTCACCGGGGGCATTCGCGGATGGCTACACCTTC
.	TRBV9	13	TRBJ1-6	.	CASSGALNSPLHF	TGTGCCAGCAGCGGGGCCTTAAATTCACCCCTCCACTTT
.	TRBV5-8	16	TRBJ2-3	TRBD2	CASSPGTSGSSDTQYF	TGTGCCAGCAGCCCAGGGACTAGCGGGAGTTCAGATACGCAGTATTTT
.	TRBV6-4	16	TRBJ1-1	.	CASSPTPGRGNTEAFF	TGTGCCAGCAGCCCAACACCGGGACGGGGGAACACTGAAGCTTTCTTT
.	TRBV7-8	15	TRBJ1-2	TRBD1	CASSGRRDRGYGYTF	TGTGCCAGCAGCGGCCGGAGGGACAGGGGGTATGGCTACACCTTC
.	TRBV5-1	13	TRBJ1-1	TRBD1	CASSPTGDTEAFF	TGCGCCAGCAGCCCTACAGGGGACACTGAAGCTTTCTTT
once	TRBV6-5	16	TRBJ1-1	.	CASSYSLAPMNTEAFF	TGTGCCAGCAGTTACTCACTTGCACCTATGAACACTGAAGCTTTCTTT
.	TRBV7-3	17	TRBJ2-3	TRBD2	CASSRLTSGSAGDTQYF	TGTGCCAGCAGCCGCCTTACTAGCGGGAGTGCGGGAGATACGCAGTATTTT
.	TRBV5-5	13	TRBJ2-7	.	CASSFRDNYEQYF	TGTGCCAGCAGCTTCCGGGACAACTACGAGCAGTACTTC
.	TRBV2	11	TRBJ2-5	.	CASRVQETQYF	TGTGCCAGCAGAGTCCAAGAGACCCAGTACTTC
.	TRBV18	13	TRBJ1-5	.	CASSPLKGQPQHF	TGTGCCAGCTCCCCCCTAAAAGGACAGCCCCAGCATTTT
.	TRBV21-1	15	TRBJ2-1	.	CASSKVTESYNEQFF	TGTGCCAGCAGCAAAGTGACGGAATCCTACAATGAGCAGTTCTTC
few	TRBV15	14	TRBJ2-1	.	CATSSKQGRNEQFF	TGTGCCACCAGCAGTAAACAGGGTCGCAATGAGCAGTTCTTC
.	TRBV9	18	TRBJ2-2	TRBD1	CASSVAADRGRNTGELFF	TGTGCCAGCAGCGTAGCCGCGGACAGGGGCCGGAACACCGGGGAGCTGTTTTTT
.	TRBV30	14	TRBJ1-3	.	CAWRGWGSGNTIYF	TGTGCCTGGAGGGGGTGGGGCTCTGGAAACACCATATATTTT
.	TRBV30	14	TRBJ1-5	.	CAWSVWQTNQPQHF	TGTGCCTGGAGTGTTTGGCAGACCAATCAGCCCCAGCATTTT
.	TRBV7-3	14	TRBJ1-1	.	CASSLGGVGTEAFF	TGTGCCAGCAGCCTAGGGGGAGTCGGCACTGAAGCTTTCTTT
.	TRBV12-2	14	TRBJ2-1	.	CASRLVASEDEQFF	TGTGCAAGTCGCTTAGTTGCTAGCGAGGATGAGCAGTTCTTC
.	TRBV28	18	TRBJ2-3	TRBD2	CASEASGIRASSTDTQYF	TGTGCCAGCGAGGCTAGCGGGATCCGGGCATCTAGCACAGATACGCAGTATTTT
.	TRBV27	19	TRBJ2-2	TRBD1	CASSSRFLGQEGYSGELFF	TGTGCCAGCAGTTCTAGGTTCCTGGGACAGGAAGGGTATTCCGGGGAGCTGTTTTTT
.	TRBV2	14	TRBJ1-5	TRBD1	CASRGTGKNQPQHF	TGTGCCAGCAGAGGGACAGGGAAGAATCAGCCCCAGCATTTT